This T cell receptor beta chain derives from a study of CD8+CD57+ T cells in acquired aplastic anemia. Both TCR beta VDJ combination and CDR3 sequence profiling were carried out. Genomic DNA was the template for this profiling. Using its own MiXCR run on the reads, TCRdb lists one record per CDR3 protein. The sample records about 160,000 distinct CDR3 sequences, around 40% being singletons. This sequence originates from a human donor in good health. Sequencing was performed on sorted CD4+, CD8+, or CD8+CD57+ T cells (not recorded which) from PBMCs.

CDR3 coding DNA: TGTGCCATCAGTCGTTTTGGACAGACCTACGAGCAGTACTTC. Translation: CAISRFGQTYEQYF. V usage is TRBV10-3 and J usage is TRBJ2-7; a possible D gene is TRBD1 (6 bases). The germline V gene has CDR1 ENHRY and CDR2 SYGVKD. The V end lost 5 bases, the J end lost 2 bases, and 13 bases lay between the germline ends. The CDR3 loop spans 14 amino acids.